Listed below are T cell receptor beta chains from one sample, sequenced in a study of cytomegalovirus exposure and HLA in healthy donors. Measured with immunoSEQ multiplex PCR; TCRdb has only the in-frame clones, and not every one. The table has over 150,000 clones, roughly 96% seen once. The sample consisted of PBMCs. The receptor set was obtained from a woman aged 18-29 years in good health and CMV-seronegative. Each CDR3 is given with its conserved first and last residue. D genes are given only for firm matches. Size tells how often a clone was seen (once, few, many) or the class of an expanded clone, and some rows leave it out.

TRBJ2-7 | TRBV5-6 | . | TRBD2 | TGTGCCAGCAGCTTGGGGACTAGGTCAGGCTCCTACGAGCAGTACTTC | CASSLGTRSGSYEQYF
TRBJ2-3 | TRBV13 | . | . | TGTGCCAGCAGCCCGCGTGGGATCAGGGATGGCACAGATACGCAGTATTTT | CASSPRGIRDGTDTQYF
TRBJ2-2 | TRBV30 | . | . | TGTGCCTGGAGTGTAAGTGGTCTAGCGTCGTTCGCCGGGGAGCTGTTTTTT | CAWSVSGLASFAGELFF
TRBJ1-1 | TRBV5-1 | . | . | TGCGCCAGCAGCTTGACAGTAGTAGCTGAAGCTTTCTTT | CASSLTVVAEAFF
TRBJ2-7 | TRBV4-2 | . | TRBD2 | TGTGCCAGCAGGCGCGATATAGCGGGGGGTAGCTACGAGCAGTACTTC | CASRRDIAGGSYEQYF
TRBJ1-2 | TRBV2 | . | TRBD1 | TGTGCCAGCAGTGAAACAGGGGCCTATGGCTACACCTTC | CASSETGAYGYTF
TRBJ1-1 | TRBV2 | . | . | TGTGCCAGCAGTGAGAGGGTAGCGGGCACTGAAGCTTTCTTT | CASSERVAGTEAFF
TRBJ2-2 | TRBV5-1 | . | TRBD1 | TGCGCCAGCAGATTTAGACAGGGAAGATCCGGGGAGCTGTTTTTT | CASRFRQGRSGELFF
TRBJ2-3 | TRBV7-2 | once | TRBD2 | TGTGCCAGCAGCGTAACTAGCGGGGGGTGGGATACGCAGTATTTT | CASSVTSGGWDTQYF
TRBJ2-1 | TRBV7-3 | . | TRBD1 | TGTGCCAGCAGCTCCGGGACAGGGGTCTACAATGAGCAGTTCTTC | CASSSGTGVYNEQFF
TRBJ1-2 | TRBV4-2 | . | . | TGTGCCAGCAGCCACGGGGGGAACTATGGCTACACCTTC | CASSHGGNYGYTF
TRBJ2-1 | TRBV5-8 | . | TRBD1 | TGTGCCAGCAGCTTCGAGACAGGGATGGATGAGCAGTTCTTC | CASSFETGMDEQFF
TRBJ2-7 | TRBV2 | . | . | TGTGCCAGCAGTGACAGGGTCTGGGACGAGCAGTACTTC | CASSDRVWDEQYF
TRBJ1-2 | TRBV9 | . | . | TGTGCCAGCAGCGTACAGGGGCAGACAGGCACCATTTCTAACTATGGCTACACCTTC | CASSVQGQTGTISNYGYTF
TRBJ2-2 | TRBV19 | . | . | TGTGCCAGTAGTATGGACTATACCGGGGAGCTGTTTTTT | CASSMDYTGELFF
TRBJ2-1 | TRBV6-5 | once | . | TGTGCCAGCATCGGGGAAAATGAGCAGTTCTTC | CASIGENEQFF
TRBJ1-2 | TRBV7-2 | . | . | TGTGCCAGCAGCCCTTATCGGACAGATGGCTACACCTTC | CASSPYRTDGYTF
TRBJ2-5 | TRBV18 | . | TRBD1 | TGTGCCAGCTCACCTAAAACAGGGGCCCTGAAAGAGACCCAGTACTTC | CASSPKTGALKETQYF